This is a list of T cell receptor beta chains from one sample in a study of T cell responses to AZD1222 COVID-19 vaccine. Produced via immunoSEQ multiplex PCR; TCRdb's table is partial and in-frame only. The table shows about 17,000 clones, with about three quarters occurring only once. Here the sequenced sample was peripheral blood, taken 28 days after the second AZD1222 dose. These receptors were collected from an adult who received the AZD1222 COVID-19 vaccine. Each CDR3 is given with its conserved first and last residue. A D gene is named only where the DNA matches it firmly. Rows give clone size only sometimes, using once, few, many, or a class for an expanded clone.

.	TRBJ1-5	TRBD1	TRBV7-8	TGTGCCAGCAGCTACACAGGGGGAAATGGAAATCAGCCCCAGCATTTT	CASSYTGGNGNQPQHF
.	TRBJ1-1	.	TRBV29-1	TGCAGCGTTACTTCAGGGGTTAACACTGAAGCTTTCTTT	CSVTSGVNTEAFF
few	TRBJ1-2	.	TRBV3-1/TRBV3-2	TGTGCCAGCAGCCAAGATATGGGGGGAGGCTACACCTTC	CASSQDMGGGYTF
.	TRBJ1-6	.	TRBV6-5	TGTGCCAGCAGTTACGGCAGGGCGAGTAATTCACCCCTCCACTTT	CASSYGRASNSPLHF
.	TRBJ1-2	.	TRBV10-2	TGCGCCAGCAGTGGAGGGGGCTATGGCTACACCTTC	CASSGGGYGYTF
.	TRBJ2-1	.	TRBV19	TGTGCCAGTAGTCCCATGCGGGACAATGAGCAGTTCTTC	CASSPMRDNEQFF
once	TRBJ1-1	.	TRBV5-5	TGTGCCAGCAGCTTGAAAGGGTTAGTCATGAACACTGAAGCTTTCTTT	CASSLKGLVMNTEAFF
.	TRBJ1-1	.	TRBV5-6	TGTGCCAGCAGCCTAGCCGCAGGTGAAGCTTTCTTT	CASSLAAGEAFF
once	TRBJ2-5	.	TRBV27	TGTGCCAGCAGTCCCGGACTCGTCCCTGAGACCCAGTACTTC	CASSPGLVPETQYF
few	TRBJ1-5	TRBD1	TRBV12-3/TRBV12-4	TGTGCCAGCAGCGACAGGGACAATCAGCCCCAGCATTTT	CASSDRDNQPQHF
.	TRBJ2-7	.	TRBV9	TGTGCCAGCAGCGTAGGGGGAGACTCCTACGAGCAGTACTTC	CASSVGGDSYEQYF
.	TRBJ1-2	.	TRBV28	TGTGCCAGCAGCTTAAGGGTTCTTAACTATGGCTACACCTTC	CASSLRVLNYGYTF
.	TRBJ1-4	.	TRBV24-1	TGTGCCACCAGTGCTCTACCGGGACCGTGTAATGAAAAACTGTTTTTT	CATSALPGPCNEKLFF
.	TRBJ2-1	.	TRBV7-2	TGTGCCAGCAGCCCCGGACCTCTCGCCAGCAATGAGCAGTTCTTC	CASSPGPLASNEQFF
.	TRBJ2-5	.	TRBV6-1	TGTGCCAGCAGTGAGAGTCGGGGGCAAGAGACCCAGTACTTC	CASSESRGQETQYF
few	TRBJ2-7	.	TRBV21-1	TGTGCCAGCTGGGGCTCGGGGGAAGGGGGAGGAGCCGAGCAGTACTTC	CASWGSGEGGGAEQYF
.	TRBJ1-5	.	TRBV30	TGTGCCTGGAGTGTGGGGGGGCAGCCCCAGCATTTT	CAWSVGGQPQHF
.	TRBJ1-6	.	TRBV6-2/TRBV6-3	TGTGCCAGCAGTTACCAAGGACAGAGGGGCTCCAGGACCCTCCACTTT	CASSYQGQRGSRTLHF
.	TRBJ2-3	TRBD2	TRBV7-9	TGTGCCAGCAGCTTAGGACTAGCGGGAAGCACAGATACGCAGTATTTT	CASSLGLAGSTDTQYF
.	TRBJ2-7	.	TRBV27	TGTGCCAGCAGTTTTGAGAGGGCCCCCACCTACGAGCAGTACTTC	CASSFERAPTYEQYF
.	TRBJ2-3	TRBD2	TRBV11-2	TGTGCCAGCAGCTTGAGCGGGGGGCCGGATACGCAGTATTTT	CASSLSGGPDTQYF
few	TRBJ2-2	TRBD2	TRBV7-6	TGTGCCAGCAGCCCCTACGGGCGGGGGGCGGGCACCGGGGAGCTGTTTTTT	CASSPYGRGAGTGELFF
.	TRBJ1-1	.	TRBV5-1	TGCGCCAGCAGCCGACGTTTAGGCGTGAACACTGAAGCTTTCTTT	CASSRRLGVNTEAFF
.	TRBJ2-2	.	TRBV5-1	TGCGCCAGCAGGTCTTTCGGGAACACCGGGGAGCTGTTTTTT	CASRSFGNTGELFF
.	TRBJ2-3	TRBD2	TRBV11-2	TGTGCCAGCAGCGGGGGGGCAGATACGCAGTATTTT	CASSGGADTQYF
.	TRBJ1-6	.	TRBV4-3	TGCGCCAGCAGCCAAGACGCCGGGGAAGGGCATTCACCCCTCCACTTT	CASSQDAGEGHSPLHF
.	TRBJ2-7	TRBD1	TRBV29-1	TGCAGCGTTGAAACCGACAGGGAGAGCTCCTACGAGCAGTACTTC	CSVETDRESSYEQYF
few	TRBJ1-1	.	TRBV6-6	TGTGCCAGCACGGGCAACCGGGACGCTAACACTGAAGCTTTCTTT	CASTGNRDANTEAFF
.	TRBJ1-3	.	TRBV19	TGTGCCAGTAGAGACGTGGACAGAGGAAACACCATATATTTT	CASRDVDRGNTIYF
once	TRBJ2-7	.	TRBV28	TGTGCCAGCAGTCCCCCCTCTAGGGGGGGGATCGAGCAGTACTTC	CASSPPSRGGIEQYF
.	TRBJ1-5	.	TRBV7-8	TGTGCCAGCAGTAAAACCTTCTATAGCAATCAGCCCCAGCATTTT	CASSKTFYSNQPQHF
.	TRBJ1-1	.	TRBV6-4	TGTGCCAGCAGTGACATAGGCAGGGAGGCGACTGAAGCTTTCTTT	CASSDIGREATEAFF
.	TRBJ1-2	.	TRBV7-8	TGTGCCAGCAGCTTAGGAGGGAATGGCTACACCTTC	CASSLGGNGYTF
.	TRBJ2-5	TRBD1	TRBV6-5	TGTGCCAGCAGTCAGGGGGCAATAAGAGAGACCCAGTACTTC	CASSQGAIRETQYF
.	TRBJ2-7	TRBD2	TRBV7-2	TGTGCCAGCAGCAATACCGGGACTAGCGGGCCCCCCCGGTACTTC	CASSNTGTSGPPRYF
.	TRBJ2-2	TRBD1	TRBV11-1	TGTGCCAGCAGCGAGGGTACAGGGGTCCACACCGGGGAGCTGTTTTTT	CASSEGTGVHTGELFF
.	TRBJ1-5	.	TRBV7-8	TGTGCCAGCAGCTTAGGCCCCAGGGGCAATCAGCCCCAGCATTTT	CASSLGPRGNQPQHF
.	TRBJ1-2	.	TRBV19	TGTGCCAGTAGTATAACCACGGCAGGCTACACCTTC	CASSITTAGYTF
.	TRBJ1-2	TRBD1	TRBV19	TGTGCCAGTAGTATAAGTTTGGGAGACAGGGGACTATTCGGCTACACCTTC	CASSISLGDRGLFGYTF
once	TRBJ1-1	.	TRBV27	TGTGCCAGTTCAGGGAATATGAACACTGAAGCTTTCTTT	CASSGNMNTEAFF
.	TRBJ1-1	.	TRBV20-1	TGCAGTGCAAGTGGACCGCGTAGGAGAACTGAAGCTTTCTTT	CSASGPRRRTEAFF
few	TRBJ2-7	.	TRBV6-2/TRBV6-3	TGTGCCAGCAGTCGGGCGGGCAACTCCTACGAGCAGTACTTC	CASSRAGNSYEQYF
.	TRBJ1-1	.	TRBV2	TGTGCCAGCAGTGATGCCCTCGGGACCCTCACTGAAGCTTTCTTT	CASSDALGTLTEAFF
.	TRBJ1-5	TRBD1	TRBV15	TGTGCCACCAGCAGGACAGGGGACGATCAGCCCCAGCATTTT	CATSRTGDDQPQHF
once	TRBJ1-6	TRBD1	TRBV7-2	TGTGCCAGCACCCTCGGACAGGGAGACTCACCCCTCCACTTT	CASTLGQGDSPLHF
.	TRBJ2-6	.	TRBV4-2	TGTGCCAGCAGCCAAGCGGGCGAAGCACGGAAAGGGGCCAACGTCCTGACTTTC	CASSQAGEARKGANVLTF
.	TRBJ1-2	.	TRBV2	TGTGCCACCAGGGGACCGACAGGCTACACCTTC	CATRGPTGYTF
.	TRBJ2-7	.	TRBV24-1	TGTGCCACCAGTGATGGGACCTCCCGGTACGAGCAGTACTTC	CATSDGTSRYEQYF
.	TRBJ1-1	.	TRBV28	TGTGCCAGCAGTCGACAGGATCGGGGCACTGAAGCTTTCTTT	CASSRQDRGTEAFF
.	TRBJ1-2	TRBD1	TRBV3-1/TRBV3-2	TGTGCCAGCAGCCAAGATCTTGTGACAGGGGGAGGCTACACCTTC	CASSQDLVTGGGYTF
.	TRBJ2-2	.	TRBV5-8	TGTGCCAGCAGGTCCCGGGGGACGGACGGGGAGCTGTTTTTT	CASRSRGTDGELFF